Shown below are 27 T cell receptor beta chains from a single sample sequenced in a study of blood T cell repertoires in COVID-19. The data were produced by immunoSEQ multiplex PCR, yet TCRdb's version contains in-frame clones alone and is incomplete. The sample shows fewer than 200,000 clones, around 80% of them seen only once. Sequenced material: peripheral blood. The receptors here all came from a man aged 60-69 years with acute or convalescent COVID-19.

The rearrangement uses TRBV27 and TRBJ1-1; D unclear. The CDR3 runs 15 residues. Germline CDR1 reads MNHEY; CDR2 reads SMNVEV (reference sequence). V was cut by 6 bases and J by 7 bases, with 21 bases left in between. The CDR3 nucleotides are TGTGCCAGCAGCCGAATTGGGAGAATCACTGGTGAAGCTTTCTTT. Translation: CASSRIGRITGEAFF.

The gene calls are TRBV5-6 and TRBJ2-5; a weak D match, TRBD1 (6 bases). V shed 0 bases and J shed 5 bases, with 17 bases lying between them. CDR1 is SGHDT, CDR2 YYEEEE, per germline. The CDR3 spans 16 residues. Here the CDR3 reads CASSLAQGRGVETQYF. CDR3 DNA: TGTGCCAGCAGCTTGGCCCAGGGGCGCGGTGTGGAGACCCAGTACTTC. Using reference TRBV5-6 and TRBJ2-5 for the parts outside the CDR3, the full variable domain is DAGVTQSPTHLIKTRGQQVTLRCSPKSGHDTVSWYQQALGQGPQFIFQYYEEEERQRGNFPDRFSGHQFPNYSSELNVNALLLGDSALYLCASSLAQGRGVETQYFGPGTRLLVL.

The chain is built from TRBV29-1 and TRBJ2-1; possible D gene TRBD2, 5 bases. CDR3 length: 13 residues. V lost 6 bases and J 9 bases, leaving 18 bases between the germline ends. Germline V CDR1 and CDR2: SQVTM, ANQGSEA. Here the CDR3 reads CSVGSVRVAEQFF. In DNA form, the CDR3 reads TGCAGCGTGGGCTCGGTGAGGGTGGCTGAGCAGTTCTTC.

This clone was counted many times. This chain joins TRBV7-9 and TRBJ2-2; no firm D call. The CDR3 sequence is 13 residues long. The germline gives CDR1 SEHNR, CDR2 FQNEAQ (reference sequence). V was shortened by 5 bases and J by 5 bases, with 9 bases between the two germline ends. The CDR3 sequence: CASSAHSTGELFF. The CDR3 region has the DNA TGTGCCAGCAGCGCCCACAGTACCGGGGAGCTGTTTTTT.

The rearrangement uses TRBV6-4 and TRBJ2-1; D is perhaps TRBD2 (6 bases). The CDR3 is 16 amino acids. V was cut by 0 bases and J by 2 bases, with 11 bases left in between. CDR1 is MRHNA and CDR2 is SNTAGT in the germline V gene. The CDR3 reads CASSDSGGAPYNEQFF. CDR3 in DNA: TGTGCCAGCAGTGACTCGGGCGGGGCCCCCTACAATGAGCAGTTCTTC.

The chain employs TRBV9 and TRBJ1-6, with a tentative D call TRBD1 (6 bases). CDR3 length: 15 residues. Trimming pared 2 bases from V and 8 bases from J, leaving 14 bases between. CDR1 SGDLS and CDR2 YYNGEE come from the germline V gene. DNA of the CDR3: TGTGCCAGCAGCGTTGCCCCAGGGGACGATTCACCCCTCCACTTT. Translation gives CASSVAPGDDSPLHF.

DNA of the CDR3: TGTGCCAGCAGCGCCTCAGGGGGCAGGGAGACCCAGTACTTC. It codes for CASSASGGRETQYF. The J gene is TRBJ2-5, the V gene TRBV9; 8 nucleotides line up with TRBD1. The V and J ends lost 3 bases and 5 bases, in that order; junction bases with no gene match: 6. The germline V gene has CDR1 SGDLS and CDR2 YYNGEE. The CDR3 has 14 residues. Full variable domain (outside the CDR3, taken from reference TRBV9 and TRBJ2-5): DSGVTQTPKHLITATGQRVTLRCSPRSGDLSVYWYQQSLDQGLQFLIQYYNGEERAKGNILERFSAQQFPDLHSELNLSSLELGDSALYFCASSASGGRETQYFGPGTRLLVL.

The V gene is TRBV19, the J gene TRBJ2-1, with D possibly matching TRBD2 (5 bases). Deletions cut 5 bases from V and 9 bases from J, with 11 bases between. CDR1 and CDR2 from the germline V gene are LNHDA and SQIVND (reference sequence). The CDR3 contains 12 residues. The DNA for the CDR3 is TGTGCCAGTAGTTTTCAAGGACTTGAGCAGTTCTTC. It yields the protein CASSFQGLEQFF.

This chain's CDR3 is CASRPITGPNQPQHF. The CDR3, as DNA: TGTGCCAGTAGACCAATAACAGGGCCTAATCAGCCCCAGCATTTT. The chain recombines TRBV19 with TRBJ1-5, with D possibly TRBD1 on 6 matching bases. Trimming cost V 6 bases and J 4 bases, with 16 bases left between them. The CDR3 length is 15 residues. Germline CDR1 and CDR2: LNHDA and SQIVND (reference sequence).

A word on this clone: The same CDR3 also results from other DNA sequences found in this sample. The CDR3 DNA follows: TGCGCCAGCAGCTCGGGACAGGGGAATTCACCCCTCCACTTT. Translating it yields CASSSGQGNSPLHF. This chain joins TRBV5-1 and TRBJ1-6; 10 bases are a match to TRBD1. The CDR3 totals 14 residues. V was clipped by 3 bases and J by 7 bases; unmatched bases: 1. The germline V gene encodes CDR1 SGHRS and CDR2 YFSETQ.

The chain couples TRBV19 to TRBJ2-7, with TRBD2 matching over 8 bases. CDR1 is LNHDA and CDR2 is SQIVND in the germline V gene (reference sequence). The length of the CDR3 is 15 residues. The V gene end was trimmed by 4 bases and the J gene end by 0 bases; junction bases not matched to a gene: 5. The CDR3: CASSTLAGRSYEQYF. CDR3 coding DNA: TGTGCCAGTAGTACTCTAGCGGGCCGCTCCTACGAGCAGTACTTC. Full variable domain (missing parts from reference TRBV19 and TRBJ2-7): DGGITQSPKYLFRKEGQNVTLSCEQNLNHDAMYWYRQDPGQGLRLIYYSQIVNDFQKGDIAEGYSVSREKKESFPLTVTSAQKNPTAFYLCASSTLAGRSYEQYFGPGTRLTVT.

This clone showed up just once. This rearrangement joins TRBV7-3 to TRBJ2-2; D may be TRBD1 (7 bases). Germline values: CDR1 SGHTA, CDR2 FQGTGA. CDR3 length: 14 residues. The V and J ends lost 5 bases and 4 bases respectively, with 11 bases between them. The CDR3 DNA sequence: TGTGCCAGCAGCCTCAGGGGGGCCACCGGGGAGCTGTTTTTT. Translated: CASSLRGATGELFF. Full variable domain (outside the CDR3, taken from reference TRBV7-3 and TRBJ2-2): GAGVSQTPSNKVTEKGKYVELRCDPISGHTALYWYRQSLGQGPEFLIYFQGTGAADDSGLPNDRFFAVRPEGSVSTLKIQRTERGDSAVYLCASSLRGATGELFFGEGSRLTVL.

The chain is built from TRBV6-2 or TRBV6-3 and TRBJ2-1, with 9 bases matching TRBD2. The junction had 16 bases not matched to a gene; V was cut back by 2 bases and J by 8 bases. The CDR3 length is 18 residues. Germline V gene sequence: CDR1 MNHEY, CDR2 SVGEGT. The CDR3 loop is CASSYPKGSGRGVHEQFF. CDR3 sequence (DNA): TGTGCCAGCAGTTACCCCAAGGGTAGCGGGAGAGGGGTCCATGAGCAGTTCTTC.

The CDR3, as DNA: TGTGCCAGCAGCAAGCGGGAGATACATCAGTTCTTC. This codes for CASSKREIHQFF. The chain recombines TRBV6-2 or TRBV6-3 with TRBJ2-1; TRBD2 aligns across 8 bases. There are 12 residues in the CDR3. With V trimmed by 6 bases and J by 13 bases, 8 bases remained unmatched. The V gene's germline CDR1 is MNHEY and CDR2 SVGEGT.

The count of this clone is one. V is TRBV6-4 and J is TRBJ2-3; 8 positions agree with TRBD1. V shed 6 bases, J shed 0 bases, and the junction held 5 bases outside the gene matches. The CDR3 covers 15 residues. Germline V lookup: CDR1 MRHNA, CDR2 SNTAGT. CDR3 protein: CASSEDRGSTDTQYF. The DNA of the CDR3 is TGTGCCAGCAGCGAAGACAGGGGTAGCACAGATACGCAGTATTTT.

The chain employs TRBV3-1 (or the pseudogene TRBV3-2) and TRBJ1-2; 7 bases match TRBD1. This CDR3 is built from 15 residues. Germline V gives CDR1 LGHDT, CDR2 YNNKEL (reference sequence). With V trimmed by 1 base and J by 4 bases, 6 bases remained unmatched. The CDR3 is CASSQGTGGGYGYTF. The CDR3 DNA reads TGTGCCAGCAGCCAAGGGACAGGTGGAGGCTATGGCTACACCTTC.

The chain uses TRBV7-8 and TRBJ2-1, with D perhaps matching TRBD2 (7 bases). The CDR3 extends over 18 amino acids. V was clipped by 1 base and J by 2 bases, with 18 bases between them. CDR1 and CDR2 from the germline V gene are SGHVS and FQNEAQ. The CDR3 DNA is TGTGCCAGCAGCTTAGGCAGAGGGGGGGAGCTAACCTACAATGAGCAGTTCTTC. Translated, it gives CASSLGRGGELTYNEQFF. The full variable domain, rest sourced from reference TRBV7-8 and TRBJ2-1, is GAGVSQSPRYKVAKRGQDVALRCDPISGHVSLFWYQQALGQGPEFLTYFQNEAQLDKSGLPSDRFFAERPEGSVSTLKIQRTQQEDSAVYLCASSLGRGGELTYNEQFFGPGTRLTVL.

The CDR3 sequence: CASSARGDSVTDTQYF. CDR3 bases: TGTGCCAGCAGTGCGAGGGGGGACAGCGTCACAGATACGCAGTATTTT. This chain uses TRBV6-1 with TRBJ2-3; weak D call: TRBD1 (7 bases). The ends were cut back, 4 bases at V and 2 bases at J, with 16 bases in the middle. Germline V gene lookup returns CDR1 MNHNS and CDR2 SASEGT. The CDR3 consists of 16 residues.

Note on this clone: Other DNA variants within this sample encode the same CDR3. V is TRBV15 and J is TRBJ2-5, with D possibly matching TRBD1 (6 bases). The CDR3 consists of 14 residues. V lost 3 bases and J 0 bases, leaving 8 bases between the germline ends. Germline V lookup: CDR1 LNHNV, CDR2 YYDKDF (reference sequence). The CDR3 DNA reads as TGTGCCACCAGCAGGGACAGATACCAAGAGACCCAGTACTTC. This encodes CATSRDRYQETQYF.

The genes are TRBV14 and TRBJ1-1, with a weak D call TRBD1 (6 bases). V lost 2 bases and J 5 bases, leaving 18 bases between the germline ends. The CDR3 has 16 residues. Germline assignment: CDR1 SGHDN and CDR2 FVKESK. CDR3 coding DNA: TGTGCCAGCAGCCAAATCGGGGGGCCTAGGCGGACTGAAGCTTTCTTT. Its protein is CASSQIGGPRRTEAFF. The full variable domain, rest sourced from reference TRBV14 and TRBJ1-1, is EAGVTQFPSHSVIEKGQTVTLRCDPISGHDNLYWYRRVMGKEIKFLLHFVKESKQDESGMPNNRFLAERTGGTYSTLKVQPAELEDSGVYFCASSQIGGPRRTEAFFGQGTRLTVV.

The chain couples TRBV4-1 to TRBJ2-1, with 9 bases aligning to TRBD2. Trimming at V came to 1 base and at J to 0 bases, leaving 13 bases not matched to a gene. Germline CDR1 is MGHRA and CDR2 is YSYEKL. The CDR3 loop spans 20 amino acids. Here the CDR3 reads CASSQGGAGGALSSYNEQFF. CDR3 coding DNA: TGCGCCAGCAGCCAAGGGGGTGCGGGGGGGGCCCTGAGCTCCTACAATGAGCAGTTCTTC.

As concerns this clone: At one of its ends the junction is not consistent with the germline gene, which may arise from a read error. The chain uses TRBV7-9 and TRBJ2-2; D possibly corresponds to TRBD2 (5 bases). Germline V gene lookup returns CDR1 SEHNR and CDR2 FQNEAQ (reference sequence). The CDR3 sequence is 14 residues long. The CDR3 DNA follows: TGTGCCAGCGTAGTCGTCCTCGAACACCGGGGAGCTGTTTTT. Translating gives CASVVVLEHRGAVF.

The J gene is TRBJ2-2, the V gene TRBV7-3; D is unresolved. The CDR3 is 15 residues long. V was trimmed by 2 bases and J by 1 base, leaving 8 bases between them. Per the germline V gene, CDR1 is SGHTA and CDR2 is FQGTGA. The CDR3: CASSLYTMNTGELFF. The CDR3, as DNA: TGTGCCAGCAGCTTATACACAATGAACACCGGGGAGCTGTTTTTT.

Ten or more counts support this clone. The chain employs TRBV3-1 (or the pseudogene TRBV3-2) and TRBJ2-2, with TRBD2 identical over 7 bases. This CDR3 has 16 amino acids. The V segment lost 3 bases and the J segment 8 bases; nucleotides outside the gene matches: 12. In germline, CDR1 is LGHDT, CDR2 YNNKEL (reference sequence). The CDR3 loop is CASSQTGEGRTGELFF. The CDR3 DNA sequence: TGTGCCAGCAGCCAGACCGGGGAGGGGCGGACGGGGGAGCTGTTTTTT.

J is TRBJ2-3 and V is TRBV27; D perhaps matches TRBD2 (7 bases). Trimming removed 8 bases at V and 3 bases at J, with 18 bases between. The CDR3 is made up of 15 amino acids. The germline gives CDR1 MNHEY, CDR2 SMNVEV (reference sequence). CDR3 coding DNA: TGTGCCAGCCACCTTAGGGGGGGGTATACAGATACGCAGTATTTT. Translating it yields CASHLRGGYTDTQYF.

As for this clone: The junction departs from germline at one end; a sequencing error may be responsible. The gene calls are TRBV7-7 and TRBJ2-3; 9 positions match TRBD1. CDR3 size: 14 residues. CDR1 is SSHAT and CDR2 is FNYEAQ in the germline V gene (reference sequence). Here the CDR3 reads CASSLGTGLDTQYF. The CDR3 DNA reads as TGTGCTAGCAGCTTAGGGACAGGGTTAGATACGCAGTATTTT.

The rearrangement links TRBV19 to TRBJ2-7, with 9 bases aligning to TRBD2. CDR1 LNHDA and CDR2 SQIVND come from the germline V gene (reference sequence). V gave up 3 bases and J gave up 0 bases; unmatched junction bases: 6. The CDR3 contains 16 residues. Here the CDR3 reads CASSIIPSGDSYEQYF. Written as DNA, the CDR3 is TGTGCCAGTAGTATCATCCCTAGCGGGGACTCCTACGAGCAGTACTTC.